This paragraph reports one TCR beta chain. The sample comes from a study of blood T cell repertoires in COVID-19. As for the study in general: Donors in the United States, Italy and Spain gave samples during acute or convalescent COVID-19. T cells, B-cell-depleted T cells, or PBMCs supplied cDNA or gDNA.

Original data processing: Amplification of reference gene primers was used by the study to estimate nucleated cell counts. TCRdb's table, derived via immunoSEQ multiplex PCR, lists solely in-frame clones and lacks some. The V and J calls and clone size come from that table; D and trimming were worked out from the DNA. Among 80,000 to 100,000 clones listed, roughly 90% were seen once. The ends were cut back, 6 bases at V and 4 bases at J, with 9 bases in the middle. The CDR3 has 11 residues. Germline loops: CDR1 DFQATT, CDR2 SNEGSKA (reference sequence). The sequenced material came from peripheral blood. The chain couples TRBV20-1 to TRBJ1-2; TRBD1 might be the D (5 bases). The clonotype originates from a woman older than 75 with acute or convalescent COVID-19. The CDR3 sequence: CSAADSYGYTF. In DNA, the CDR3 is TGCAGTGCAGCAGACAGCTATGGCTACACCTTC.